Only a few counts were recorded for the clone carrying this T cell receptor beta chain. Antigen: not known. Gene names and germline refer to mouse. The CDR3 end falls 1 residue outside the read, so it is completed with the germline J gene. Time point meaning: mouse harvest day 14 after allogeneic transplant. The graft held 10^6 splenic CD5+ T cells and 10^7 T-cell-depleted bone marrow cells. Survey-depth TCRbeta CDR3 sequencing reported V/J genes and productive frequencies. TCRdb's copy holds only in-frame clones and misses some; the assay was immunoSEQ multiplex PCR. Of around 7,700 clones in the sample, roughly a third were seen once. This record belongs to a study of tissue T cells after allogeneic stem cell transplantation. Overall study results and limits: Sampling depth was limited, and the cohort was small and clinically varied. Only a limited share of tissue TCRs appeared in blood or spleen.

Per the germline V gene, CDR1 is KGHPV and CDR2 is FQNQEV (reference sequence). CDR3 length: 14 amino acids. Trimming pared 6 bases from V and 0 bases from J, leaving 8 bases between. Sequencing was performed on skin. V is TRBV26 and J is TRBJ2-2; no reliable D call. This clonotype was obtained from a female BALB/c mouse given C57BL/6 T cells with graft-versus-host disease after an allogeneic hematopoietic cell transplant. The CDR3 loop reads CASRQTTNTGQLYF. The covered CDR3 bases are TGTGCCAGCAGGCAGACAACAAACACCGGGCAGCTCTAC.